Here is one T cell receptor beta chain with its context. The germline gives CDR1 MDHEN, CDR2 SYDVKM. The CDR3 consists of 12 residues. The V end lost 10 bases, the J end lost 5 bases, and 14 bases lay between the germline ends. The record originates from a study of blood T cell repertoires in COVID-19. Overall study: Spain, Italy and the United States supplied samples that represented acute and convalescent COVID-19. PBMCs, B-cell-depleted T cells, or T cells provided the cDNA or gDNA that made up the material.

As originally analysed: Counts of nucleated cells, estimated from reference gene primer amplification, were obtained. TCRdb's copy holds only in-frame clones and misses some; the assay was immunoSEQ multiplex PCR. That table supplies the V and J calls and clone size; D and trimming were determined from the DNA. The sample yields 100,000 to 150,000 clones, less than 90% seen once. The chain employs TRBV28 and TRBJ2-5, with D maybe TRBD1 (6 bases). The sequence came from a woman older than 75 with acute or convalescent COVID-19. Source material: peripheral blood. The CDR3 sequence: CAIGDTSETQYF. The CDR3 nucleotides are TGTGCCATTGGGGACACCTCCGAGACCCAGTACTTC.